These 14 T cell receptor beta chains were sequenced from one sample in a study of blood T cell repertoires in COVID-19. Clones were sequenced by immunoSEQ multiplex PCR, and TCRdb holds only the in-frame ones, with some missing. The repertoire holds about 140,000 clones, with 80% to 90% as singletons. Source material: PBMCs or T cells enriched from blood (not recorded which). These receptor sequences come from a man aged 60-69 years who had recovered from COVID-19.

This clone was detected only a few times. A much larger clone lies a single base off, so this may be a read error. The rearrangement joins TRBV28 to TRBJ2-4; TRBD2 matches at 9 bases. Per germline, CDR1 MDHEN and CDR2 SYDVKM. Germline trimming cut 11 bases from V and 2 bases from J; bases unmatched to any gene: 10. CDR3 length equals 15 residues. The CDR3 bases are TGTGCCCCCGGATCGCGGGGGGGGCCCAAAAACATTCAGTACTTC. It codes for CAPGSRGGPKNIQYF.

The gene calls are TRBV5-4 and TRBJ1-1; 8 bases agree with TRBD1. Trimming at V came to 4 bases and at J to 0 bases, leaving 5 bases not matched to a gene. Germline V gene sequence: CDR1 SGHNT, CDR2 YYREEE (reference sequence). The CDR3 has 15 residues. The CDR3 nucleotides are TGTGCCAGCAGCCCTGGACAGGGAATGAACACTGAAGCTTTCTTT. This sequence encodes CASSPGQGMNTEAFF.

The chain has TRBV7-3 and TRBJ2-2, with unresolved D. This CDR3 spans 14 amino acids. V was clipped by 2 bases and J by 2 bases, with 6 bases between them. CDR1 SGHTA and CDR2 FQGTGA come from the germline V gene. Written as DNA, the CDR3 is TGTGCCAGCAGCTTAGTCCATAACACCGGGGAGCTGTTTTTT. Residues: CASSLVHNTGELFF.

This rearrangement joins TRBV15 to TRBJ1-1; 8 bases line up with TRBD1. V lost 0 bases to trimming and J lost 7 bases; unmatched junction nucleotides: 4. CDR1 and CDR2 (germline): LNHNV, YYDKDF (reference sequence). The CDR3 is 14 residues long. CDR3: CATSRDRGLSEAFF. In DNA form, the CDR3 reads TGTGCCACCAGCAGAGACAGGGGGCTTAGTGAAGCTTTCTTT.

V is TRBV18 and J is TRBJ1-2; 7 positions match TRBD1. V lost 6 bases to trimming and J lost 8 bases; unmatched junction nucleotides: 9. The CDR3 is 13 residues long. The V gene's germline CDR1 is KGHSH and CDR2 LQKENI. The CDR3 spells CASSLQQGYGYTF. The CDR3, as DNA: TGTGCCAGCTCCCTACAACAGGGGTACGGCTACACCTTC.

V is TRBV30 and J is TRBJ2-5, with D tentatively TRBD1 (6 bases). V shed 3 bases and J shed 5 bases, with 16 bases lying between them. Germline CDR1 is GTSNPN and CDR2 is SVGIG (reference sequence). CDR3 size: 14 residues. The CDR3 loop reads CAWRIQGYGETQYF. CDR3 DNA: TGTGCCTGGAGAATACAGGGATATGGGGAGACCCAGTACTTC.

The J gene is TRBJ2-7, the V gene TRBV5-4, with 13 bases fitting TRBD2. After removal of 3 bases from V and 4 bases from J, the junction contained 7 bases not matched to a gene. There are 16 residues in the CDR3. Germline V lookup: CDR1 SGHNT, CDR2 YYREEE (reference sequence). CDR3 region: CASSSTLTSGGYEQYF. The CDR3 nucleotides read TGTGCCAGCAGCTCAACATTGACTAGCGGGGGGTACGAGCAGTACTTC.

The chain combines TRBV9 with TRBJ2-7; 7 bases line up with TRBD1. CDR3 length: 12 amino acids. Germline CDR1 reads SGDLS; CDR2 reads YYNGEE. J lost 5 bases, V lost 4 bases, and 3 bases had no gene match. The CDR3 is CASSRGGHEQYF. CDR3 bases: TGTGCCAGCAGCAGAGGGGGCCACGAGCAGTACTTC.

The chain recombines TRBV6-5 with TRBJ1-6; unclear D gene. Germline CDR1 reads MNHEY; CDR2 reads SVGAGI. V was clipped by 2 bases and J by 14 bases, with 13 bases between them. This CDR3 contains 13 residues. CDR3 DNA sequence: TGTGCCAGCAGTTACGGGTCCGCAGGATCCCTCCACTTT. It translates to CASSYGSAGSLHF.

The chain combines TRBV6-8 with TRBJ2-1; unclear D gene. The V and J ends lost 5 bases and 6 bases respectively, with 8 bases between them. CDR3 length: 12 amino acids. Germline loops: CDR1 MNHGY, CDR2 SAAAGT. The CDR3 DNA follows: TGTGCCAGCAGTCTAGTCGGCAATGAGCAGTTCTTC. Its protein product is CASSLVGNEQFF.

V gene TRBV3-1 (or the pseudogene TRBV3-2) combines with J gene TRBJ1-1, with 7 nucleotides matching TRBD1. CDR1 and CDR2 from the germline V gene are LGHDT and YNNKEL (reference sequence). The J segment lost 6 bases and the V segment lost 4 bases, leaving 14 bases of the junction unmatched. CDR3 length: 16 amino acids. For the CDR3, the DNA is TGTGCCAGCAGCCGCCGAGACAGGGCCTCGATCGCTGAAGCTTTCTTT. This translates into CASSRRDRASIAEAFF.

J is TRBJ1-5 and V is TRBV7-8; TRBD1 is a possible D gene (6 bases). V lost 5 bases, J lost 5 bases, and 10 bases lay in between. The CDR3 is made up of 13 amino acids. The germline V gene has CDR1 SGHVS and CDR2 FQNEAQ. The CDR3 reads CASSPYRDQPQHF. The CDR3 region has the DNA TGTGCCAGCAGCCCATACAGGGATCAGCCCCAGCATTTT.

The V call is TRBV14, the J call TRBJ2-1; 10 positions match TRBD2. Trimming removed 2 bases from V and 4 bases from J; junction bases left unmatched: 5. The CDR3 consists of 16 residues. CDR1 and CDR2 (germline): SGHDN, FVKESK. Here the CDR3 reads CASSQPRLAGYNEQFF. Written as DNA, the CDR3 is TGTGCCAGCAGCCAACCTAGACTAGCGGGTTACAATGAGCAGTTCTTC.

In its sample, this clone was seen a few times. The rearrangement links TRBV7-8 to TRBJ2-7; the D gene is possibly TRBD2 (6 bases). Trimming left V 3 bases short and J 5 bases short, with 11 bases between. Germline CDR1 SGHVS, CDR2 FQNEAQ. The length of the CDR3 is 13 residues. Here the CDR3 reads CASSFWGGHEQYF. CDR3 DNA sequence: TGTGCCAGCAGCTTTTGGGGAGGCCACGAGCAGTACTTC.